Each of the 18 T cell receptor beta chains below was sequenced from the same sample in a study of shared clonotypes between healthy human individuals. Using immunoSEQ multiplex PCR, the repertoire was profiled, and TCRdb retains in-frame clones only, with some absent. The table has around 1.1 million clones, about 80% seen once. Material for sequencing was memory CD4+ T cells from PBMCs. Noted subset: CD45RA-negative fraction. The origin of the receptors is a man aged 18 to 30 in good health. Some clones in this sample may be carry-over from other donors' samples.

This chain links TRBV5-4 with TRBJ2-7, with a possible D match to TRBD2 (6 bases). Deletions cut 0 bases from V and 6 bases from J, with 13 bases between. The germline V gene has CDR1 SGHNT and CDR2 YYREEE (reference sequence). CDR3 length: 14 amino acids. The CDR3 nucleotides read TGTGCCAGCAGCTTGGGCGGGAAAGGAGGCGAGCAGTACTTC. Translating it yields CASSLGGKGGEQYF.

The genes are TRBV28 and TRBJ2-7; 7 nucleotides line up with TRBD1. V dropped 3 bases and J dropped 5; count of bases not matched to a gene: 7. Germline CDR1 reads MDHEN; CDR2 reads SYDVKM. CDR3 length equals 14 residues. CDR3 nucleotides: TGTGCCAGCAGTTTTGACAGGGTTCTCCACGAGCAGTACTTC. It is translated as CASSFDRVLHEQYF.

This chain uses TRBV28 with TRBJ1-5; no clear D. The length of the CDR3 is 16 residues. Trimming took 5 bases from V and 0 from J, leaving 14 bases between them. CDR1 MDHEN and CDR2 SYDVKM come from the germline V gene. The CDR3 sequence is CASSRLGANSNQPQHF. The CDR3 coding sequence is TGTGCCAGCAGTCGGCTAGGAGCGAATAGCAATCAGCCCCAGCATTTT.

The CDR3 DNA is TGTGCCAGCAGCATCAATACGAACACTGAAGCTTTCTTT. It is translated as CASSINTNTEAFF. V and J are TRBV7-9 and TRBJ1-1; no clear D gene. Per the germline V gene, CDR1 is SEHNR and CDR2 is FQNEAQ (reference sequence). The CDR3 length is 13 residues. Trimming shortened V by 5 bases and J by 1 base, and 8 bases separated the two germline ends.

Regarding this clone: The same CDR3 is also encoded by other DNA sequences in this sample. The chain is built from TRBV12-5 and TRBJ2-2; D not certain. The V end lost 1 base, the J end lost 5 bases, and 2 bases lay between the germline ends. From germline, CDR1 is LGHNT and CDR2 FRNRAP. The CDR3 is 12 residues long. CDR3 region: CASGLGTGELFF. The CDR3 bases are TGTGCTAGTGGTTTGGGGACCGGGGAGCTGTTTTTT.

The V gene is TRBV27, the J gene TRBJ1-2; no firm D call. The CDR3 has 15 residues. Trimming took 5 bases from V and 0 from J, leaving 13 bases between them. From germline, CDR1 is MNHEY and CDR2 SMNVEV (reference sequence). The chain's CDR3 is CASSVGISANYGYTF. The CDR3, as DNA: TGTGCCAGCAGTGTCGGTATCAGCGCTAACTATGGCTACACCTTC.

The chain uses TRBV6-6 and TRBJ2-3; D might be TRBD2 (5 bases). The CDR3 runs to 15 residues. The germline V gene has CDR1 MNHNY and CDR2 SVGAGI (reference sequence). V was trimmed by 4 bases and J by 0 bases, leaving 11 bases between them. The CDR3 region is CASSSQRLSTDTQYF. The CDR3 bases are TGTGCCAGCAGTTCCCAGCGGCTTAGCACAGATACGCAGTATTTT.

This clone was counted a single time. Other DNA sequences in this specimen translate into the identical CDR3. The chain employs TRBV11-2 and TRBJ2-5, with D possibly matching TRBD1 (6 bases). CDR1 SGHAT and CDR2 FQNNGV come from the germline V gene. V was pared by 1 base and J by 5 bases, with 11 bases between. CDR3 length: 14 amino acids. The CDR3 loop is CASSLGQGWETQYF. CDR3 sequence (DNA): TGTGCCAGCAGCTTAGGCCAGGGGTGGGAGACCCAGTACTTC.

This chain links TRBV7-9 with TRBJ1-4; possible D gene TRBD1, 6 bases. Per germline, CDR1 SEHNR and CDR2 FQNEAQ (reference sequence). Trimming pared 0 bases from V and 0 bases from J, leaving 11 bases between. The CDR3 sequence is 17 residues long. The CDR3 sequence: CASSLARQAATNEKLFF. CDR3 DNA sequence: TGTGCCAGCAGCTTAGCGAGACAGGCTGCAACTAATGAAAAACTGTTTTTT. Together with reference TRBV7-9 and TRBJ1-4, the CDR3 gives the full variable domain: DTGVSQNPRHKITKRGQNVTFRCDPISEHNRLYWYRQTLGQGPEFLTYFQNEAQLEKSRLLSDRFSAERPKGSFSTLEIQRTEQGDSAMYLCASSLARQAATNEKLFFGSGTQLSVL.

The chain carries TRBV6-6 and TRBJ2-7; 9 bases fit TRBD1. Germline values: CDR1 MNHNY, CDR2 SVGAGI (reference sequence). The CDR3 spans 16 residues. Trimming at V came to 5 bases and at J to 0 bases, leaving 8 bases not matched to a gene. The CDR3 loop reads CASSNPGTGSSYEQYF. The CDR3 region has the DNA TGTGCCAGCAGTAACCCCGGGACAGGGAGCTCCTACGAGCAGTACTTC.

The CDR3 region has the DNA TGTGCCAGCAGCCCAAGGACTAGCGGCTACGAGCAGTACTTC. Residues: CASSPRTSGYEQYF. J is TRBJ2-7 and V is TRBV5-4; TRBD2 agrees at 10 bases. CDR3 length equals 14 residues. Unmatched junction bases numbered 4, after V lost 4 bases and J lost 3 bases. CDR1 and CDR2 from the germline V gene are SGHNT and YYREEE (reference sequence).

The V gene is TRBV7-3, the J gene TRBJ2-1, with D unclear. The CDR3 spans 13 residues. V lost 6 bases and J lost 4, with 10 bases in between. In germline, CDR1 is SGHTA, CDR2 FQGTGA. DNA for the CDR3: TGTGCCAGCAGTAGGCCCCCTTACAATGAGCAGTTCTTC. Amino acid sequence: CASSRPPYNEQFF.

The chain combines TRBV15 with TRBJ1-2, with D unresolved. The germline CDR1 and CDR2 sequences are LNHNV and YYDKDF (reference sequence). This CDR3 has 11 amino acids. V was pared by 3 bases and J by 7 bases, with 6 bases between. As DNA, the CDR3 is TGTGCCACCAGCAGGTCGGGTGGCTACACCTTC. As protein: CATSRSGGYTF.

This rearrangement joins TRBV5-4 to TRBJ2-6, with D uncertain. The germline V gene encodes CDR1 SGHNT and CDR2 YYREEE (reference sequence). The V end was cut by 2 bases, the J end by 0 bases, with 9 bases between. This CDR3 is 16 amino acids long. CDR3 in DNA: TGTGCCAGCAGCTTCCGGCCCTTCTCTGGGGCCAACGTCCTGACTTTC. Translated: CASSFRPFSGANVLTF. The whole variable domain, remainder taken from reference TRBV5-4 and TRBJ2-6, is ETGVTQSPTHLIKTRGQQVTLRCSSQSGHNTVSWYQQALGQGPQFIFQYYREEENGRGNFPPRFSGLQFPNYSSELNVNALELDDSALYLCASSFRPFSGANVLTFGAGSRLTVL.

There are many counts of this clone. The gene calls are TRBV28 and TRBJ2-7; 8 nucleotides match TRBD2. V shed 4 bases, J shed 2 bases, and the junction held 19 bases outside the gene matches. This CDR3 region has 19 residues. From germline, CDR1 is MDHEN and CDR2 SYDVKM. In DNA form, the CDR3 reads TGTGCCAGCAGTTATCCCACCGGCCGGGGGGGTAGGTTGGCCTACGAGCAGTACTTC. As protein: CASSYPTGRGGRLAYEQYF.

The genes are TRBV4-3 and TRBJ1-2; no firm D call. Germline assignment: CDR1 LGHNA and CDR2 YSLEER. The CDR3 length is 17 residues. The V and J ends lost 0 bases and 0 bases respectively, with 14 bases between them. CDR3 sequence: CASSQDPRVRANYGYTF. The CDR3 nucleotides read TGCGCCAGCAGCCAAGATCCTAGGGTTCGTGCTAACTATGGCTACACCTTC.

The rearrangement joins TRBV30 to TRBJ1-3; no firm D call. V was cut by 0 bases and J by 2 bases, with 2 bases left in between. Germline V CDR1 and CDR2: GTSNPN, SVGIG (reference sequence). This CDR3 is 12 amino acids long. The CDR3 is CAWSVTGNTIYF. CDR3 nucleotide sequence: TGTGCCTGGAGTGTTACTGGAAACACCATATATTTT.

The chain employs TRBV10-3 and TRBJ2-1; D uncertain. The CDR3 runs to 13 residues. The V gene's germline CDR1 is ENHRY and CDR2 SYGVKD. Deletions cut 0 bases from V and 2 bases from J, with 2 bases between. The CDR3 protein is CAISESTYNEQFF. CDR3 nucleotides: TGTGCCATCAGTGAGTCGACCTACAATGAGCAGTTCTTC.